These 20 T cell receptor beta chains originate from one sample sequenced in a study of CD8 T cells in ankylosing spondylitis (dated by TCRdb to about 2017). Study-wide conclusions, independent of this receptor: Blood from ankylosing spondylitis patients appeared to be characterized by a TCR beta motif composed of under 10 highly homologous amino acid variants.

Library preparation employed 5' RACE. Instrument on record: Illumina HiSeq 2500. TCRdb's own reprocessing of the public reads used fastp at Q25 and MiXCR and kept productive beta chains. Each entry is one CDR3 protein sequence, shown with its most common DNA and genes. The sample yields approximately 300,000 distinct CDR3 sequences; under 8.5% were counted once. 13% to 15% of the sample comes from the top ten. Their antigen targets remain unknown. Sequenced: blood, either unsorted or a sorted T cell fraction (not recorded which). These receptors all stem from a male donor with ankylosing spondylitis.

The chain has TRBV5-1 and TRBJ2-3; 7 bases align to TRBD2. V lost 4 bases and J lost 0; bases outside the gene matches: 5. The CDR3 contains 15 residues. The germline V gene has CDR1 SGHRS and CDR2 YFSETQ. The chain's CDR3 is CASSRDYSSTDTQYF. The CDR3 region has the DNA TGCGCCAGCAGCCGGGACTACTCTAGCACAGATACGCAGTATTTT.

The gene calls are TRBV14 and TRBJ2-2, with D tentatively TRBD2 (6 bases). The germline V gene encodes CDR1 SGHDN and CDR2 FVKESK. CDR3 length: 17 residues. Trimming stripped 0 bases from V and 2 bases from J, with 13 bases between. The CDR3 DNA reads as TGTGCCAGCAGCCAAGAGAGTATAGCGGTAAACACCGGGGAGCTGTTTTTT. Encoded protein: CASSQESIAVNTGELFF.

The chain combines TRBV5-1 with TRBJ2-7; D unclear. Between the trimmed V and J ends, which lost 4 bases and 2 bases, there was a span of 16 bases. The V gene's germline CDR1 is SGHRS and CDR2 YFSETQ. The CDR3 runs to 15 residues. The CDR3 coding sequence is TGCGCCAGCAGCCCGGACCCTCAAAGGGCCTACGAGCAGTACTTC. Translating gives CASSPDPQRAYEQYF.

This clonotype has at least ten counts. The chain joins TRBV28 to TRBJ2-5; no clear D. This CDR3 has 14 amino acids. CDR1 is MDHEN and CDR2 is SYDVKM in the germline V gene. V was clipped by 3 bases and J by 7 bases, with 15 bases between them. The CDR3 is CASSFLDRRGTQYF. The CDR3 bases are TGTGCCAGCAGTTTCCTGGACCGCCGTGGGACCCAGTACTTC.

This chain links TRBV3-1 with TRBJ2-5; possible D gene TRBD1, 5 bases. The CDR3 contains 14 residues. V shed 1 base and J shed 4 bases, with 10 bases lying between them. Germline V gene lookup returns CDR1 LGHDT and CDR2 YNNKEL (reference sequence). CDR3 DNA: TGTGCCAGCAGCCAAGCCTCAGGGATAGAGACCCAGTACTTC. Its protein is CASSQASGIETQYF.

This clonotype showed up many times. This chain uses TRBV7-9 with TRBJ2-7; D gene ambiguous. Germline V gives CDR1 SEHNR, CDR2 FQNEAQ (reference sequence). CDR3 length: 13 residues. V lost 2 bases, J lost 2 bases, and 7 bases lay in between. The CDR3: CASSLQAPYEQYF. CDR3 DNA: TGTGCCAGCAGCTTACAGGCCCCCTACGAGCAGTACTTC.

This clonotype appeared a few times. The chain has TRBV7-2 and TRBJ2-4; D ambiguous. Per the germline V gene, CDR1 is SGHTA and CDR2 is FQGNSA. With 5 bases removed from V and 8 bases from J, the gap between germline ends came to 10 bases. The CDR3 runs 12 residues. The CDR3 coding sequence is TGTGCCAGCAGCGAAAACGGTTACATTCAGTACTTC. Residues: CASSENGYIQYF.

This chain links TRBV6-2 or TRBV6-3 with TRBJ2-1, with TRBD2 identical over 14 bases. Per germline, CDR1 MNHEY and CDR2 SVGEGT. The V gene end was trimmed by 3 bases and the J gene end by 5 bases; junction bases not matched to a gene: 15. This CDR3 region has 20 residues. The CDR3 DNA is TGTGCCAGCAGTTATCCTTTCCGGGTGGGACTAGCGGGGGAAAACAATGAGCAGTTCTTC. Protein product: CASSYPFRVGLAGENNEQFF.

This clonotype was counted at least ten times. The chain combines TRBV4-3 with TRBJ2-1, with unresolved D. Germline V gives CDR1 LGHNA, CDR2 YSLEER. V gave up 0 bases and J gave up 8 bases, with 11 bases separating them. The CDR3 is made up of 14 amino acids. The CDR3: CASSQDEYFDEQFF. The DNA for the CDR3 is TGCGCCAGCAGCCAAGATGAGTACTTCGATGAGCAGTTCTTC.

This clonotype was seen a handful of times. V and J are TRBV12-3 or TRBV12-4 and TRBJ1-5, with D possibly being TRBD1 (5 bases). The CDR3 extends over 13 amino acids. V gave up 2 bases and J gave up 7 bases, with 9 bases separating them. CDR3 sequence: CASSLTGHQPQHF. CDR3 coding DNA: TGTGCCAGCAGTTTAACGGGGCACCAGCCCCAGCATTTT.

The CDR3 sequence: CASSQEGVVYNEQFF. The CDR3 DNA follows: TGCGCCAGCAGCCAAGAGGGAGTGGTTTACAATGAGCAGTTCTTC. V and J are TRBV4-3 and TRBJ2-1; weak D call: TRBD2 (5 bases). CDR1 and CDR2 from the germline V gene are LGHNA and YSLEER. The CDR3 is 15 amino acids. With 0 bases removed from V and 4 bases from J, the gap between germline ends came to 10 bases.

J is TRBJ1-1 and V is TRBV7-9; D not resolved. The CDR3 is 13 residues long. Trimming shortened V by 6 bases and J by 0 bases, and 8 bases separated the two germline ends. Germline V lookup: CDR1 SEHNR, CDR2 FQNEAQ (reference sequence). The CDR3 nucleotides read TGTGCCAGCAGGAGTCCGGTGAACACTGAAGCTTTCTTT. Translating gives CASRSPVNTEAFF.

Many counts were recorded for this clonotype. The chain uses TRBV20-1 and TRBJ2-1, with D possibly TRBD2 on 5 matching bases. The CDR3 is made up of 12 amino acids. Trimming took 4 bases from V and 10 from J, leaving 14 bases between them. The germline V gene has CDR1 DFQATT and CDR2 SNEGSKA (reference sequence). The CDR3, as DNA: TGCAGTGCTATCCCAGCGGACTTCGAGCAGTTCTTC. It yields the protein CSAIPADFEQFF.

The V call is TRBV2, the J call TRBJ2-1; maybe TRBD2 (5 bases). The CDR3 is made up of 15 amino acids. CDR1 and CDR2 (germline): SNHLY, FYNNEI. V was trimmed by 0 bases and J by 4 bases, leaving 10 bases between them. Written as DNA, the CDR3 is TGTGCCAGCAGTGAAGCGAGGCTAGCTTACAATGAGCAGTTCTTC. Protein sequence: CASSEARLAYNEQFF.

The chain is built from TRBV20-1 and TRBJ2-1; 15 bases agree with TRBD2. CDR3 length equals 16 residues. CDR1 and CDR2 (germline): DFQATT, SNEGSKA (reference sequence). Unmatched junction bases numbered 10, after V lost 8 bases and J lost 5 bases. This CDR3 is CSPPGLAGGPHNEQFF. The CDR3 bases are TGCAGTCCACCGGGACTAGCGGGAGGTCCTCACAATGAGCAGTTCTTC.

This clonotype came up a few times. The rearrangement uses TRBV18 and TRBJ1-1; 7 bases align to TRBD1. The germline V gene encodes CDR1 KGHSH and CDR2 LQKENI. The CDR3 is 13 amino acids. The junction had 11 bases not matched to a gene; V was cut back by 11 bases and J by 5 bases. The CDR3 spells CAGAGTASTEAFF. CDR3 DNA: TGTGCCGGAGCAGGGACAGCTAGTACTGAAGCTTTCTTT.

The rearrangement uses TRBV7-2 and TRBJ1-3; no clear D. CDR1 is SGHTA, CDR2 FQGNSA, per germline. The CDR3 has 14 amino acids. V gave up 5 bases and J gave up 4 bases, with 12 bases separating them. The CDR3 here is CASSPGLPGNTIYF. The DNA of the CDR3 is TGTGCCAGCAGCCCAGGACTTCCCGGAAACACCATATATTTT.

The CDR3 protein is CSARDPGSTDTQYF. The CDR3 nucleotides read TGCAGTGCTAGAGATCCCGGCAGCACAGATACGCAGTATTTT. The rearrangement joins TRBV20-1 to TRBJ2-3; D is uncertain. Trimming removed 0 bases from V and 0 bases from J, with 7 bases in between. From germline, CDR1 is DFQATT and CDR2 SNEGSKA (reference sequence). CDR3 length equals 14 residues.

The CDR3 DNA reads as TGTGCCAGCACCGCGAGAGGGGGAGGTACCGGGGAGCTGTTTTTT. Translated: CASTARGGGTGELFF. The J gene is TRBJ2-2, the V gene TRBV2; D tentatively reads TRBD1 or TRBD2 (6 bases each). This CDR3 is 15 amino acids long. Per the germline V gene, CDR1 is SNHLY and CDR2 is FYNNEI. V dropped 7 bases and J dropped 5 bases, with 17 bases sitting between them.

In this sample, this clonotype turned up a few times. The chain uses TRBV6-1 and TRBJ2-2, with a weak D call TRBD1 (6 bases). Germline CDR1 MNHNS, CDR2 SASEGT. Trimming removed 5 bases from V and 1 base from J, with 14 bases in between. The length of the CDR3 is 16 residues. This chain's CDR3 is CASSTPTGMNTGELFF. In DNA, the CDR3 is TGTGCCAGCAGTACCCCGACAGGAATGAACACCGGGGAGCTGTTTTTT.